This passage covers 21 T cell receptor beta chains from one sample sequenced in a study of human T cells and chemical hapten exposure. Time point given: pre-sensitization, week 0. The sample's treatment: therapeutic diphenylcyclopropenone sensitization with weekly scalp DPC. Each CDR3 protein is one row after TCRdb ran MiXCR on the RACE reads. The profile covers around 60,000 distinct CDR3 sequences, with around 6.6% appearing a single time and approximately 1.6% taken by the ten largest. Sequencing used whole blood, obtained in connection with sensitization to the hapten diphenylcyclopropenone (DPC). These receptors were collected from a young woman with alopecia areata. Some clones in this sample may be carry-over from other donors' samples.

This clonotype was seen repeatedly, ten times or more. The chain combines TRBV10-2 with TRBJ2-2; 9 bases map to TRBD2. Germline trimming cut 7 bases from V and 3 bases from J; bases unmatched to any gene: 6. Germline V gene data show CDR1 as WSHSY and CDR2 as SAAADI. The CDR3 has 15 amino acids. CDR3 DNA sequence: TGCGCCAGCAATGTGGCGGGGGGGCACACCGGGGAGCTGTTTTTT. This encodes CASNVAGGHTGELFF.

The rearrangement links TRBV18 to TRBJ1-1; maybe TRBD1 (5 bases). The CDR3 consists of 13 residues. Trimming took 4 bases from V and 7 from J, leaving 13 bases between them. CDR1 KGHSH and CDR2 LQKENI come from the germline V gene. CDR3 nucleotide sequence: TGTGCCAGCTCACTCCAGGACACGAATGAAGCTTTCTTT. Its protein product is CASSLQDTNEAFF. The full variable domain, with the rest looked up from reference TRBV18 and TRBJ1-1, is NAGVMQNPRHLVRRRGQEARLRCSPMKGHSHVYWYRQLPEEGLKFMVYLQKENIIDESGMPKERFSAEFPKEGPSILRIQQVVRGDSAAYFCASSLQDTNEAFFGQGTRLTVV.

Many counts were recorded for this clonotype. The chain uses TRBV7-9 and TRBJ2-7; 15 nucleotides align to TRBD2. Losses at the gene ends were 5 bases for V and 4 bases for J; bases not matched to a gene: 6. Germline V gene lookup returns CDR1 SEHNR and CDR2 FQNEAQ (reference sequence). The CDR3 length is 16 residues. CDR3 in DNA: TGTGCCAGCAGCCCAAGGACTAGCGGGGGGGAATACGAGCAGTACTTC. Residues: CASSPRTSGGEYEQYF.

This clonotype was seen ten or more times. This rearrangement joins TRBV6-6 to TRBJ2-7, with 10 bases that match TRBD1. CDR1 is MNHNY and CDR2 is SVGAGI in the germline V gene (reference sequence). CDR3 size: 15 residues. With 6 bases clipped from V and 3 bases from J, the junction kept 8 bases outside the gene matches. CDR3 region: CASREGDRGIYEQYF. The CDR3 DNA follows: TGTGCCAGCAGAGAAGGGGACAGGGGTATCTACGAGCAGTACTTC.

As regards this clonotype: A much larger clone differs from this one at a single base, so this may be a read error. The V call is TRBV6-6, the J call TRBJ1-6; D unclear. Germline loops: CDR1 MNHNY, CDR2 SVGAGI (reference sequence). This CDR3 contains 14 residues. DNA of the CDR3: TGTGCCAGCAGTTACGATTTCATTAATTCACCCATCCACTTT. The encoded protein is CASSYDFINSPIHF.

The genes are TRBV27 and TRBJ2-7; no clear D gene. CDR1 and CDR2 (germline): MNHEY, SMNVEV (reference sequence). The CDR3 consists of 14 residues. V lost 4 bases, J lost 0 bases, and 10 bases lay in between. The DNA for the CDR3 is TGTGCCAGCAGTTCTACGGTAGGCTCCTACGAGCAGTACTTC. Translated: CASSSTVGSYEQYF.

V usage is TRBV6-6 and J usage is TRBJ1-6; 11 nucleotides align to TRBD1. The germline CDR1 and CDR2 sequences are MNHNY and SVGAGI (reference sequence). This CDR3 spans 16 amino acids. The V gene end was trimmed by 6 bases and the J gene end by 4 bases; junction bases not matched to a gene: 5. DNA of the CDR3: TGTGCCAGCAGACCGGGACAGGGGGGGTATAATTCACCCCTCCACTTT. It translates to CASRPGQGGYNSPLHF.

This clonotype turned up a few times. The gene calls are TRBV12-5 and TRBJ1-5; D unresolved. Trimming removed 6 bases at V and 5 bases at J, with 5 bases between. Germline V gives CDR1 LGHNT, CDR2 FRNRAP. The CDR3 loop spans 11 amino acids. Here the CDR3 DNA reads TGTGCTAGTGGCCTGTATCAGCCCCAGCATTTT. Translation gives CASGLYQPQHF.

This clonotype was detected once. This sequence may be a read error, since a much larger clone differs from it by one base. CDR3 in DNA: TGTGCCAGCAGTGGATATAGGGGAGGCTCCTACGAGCAGTACTTC. It codes for CASSGYRGGSYEQYF. The chain carries TRBV25-1 and TRBJ2-7; tentative D call: TRBD2 (6 bases). The CDR3 spans 15 residues. V lost 4 bases, J lost 0 bases, and 13 bases lay in between. Germline V CDR1 and CDR2: MGHDK, SYGVNS.

This clonotype occurred many times. V and J are TRBV20-1 and TRBJ2-3; 7 nucleotides align to TRBD2. Germline CDR1 and CDR2: DFQATT and SNEGSKA (reference sequence). J was trimmed by 1 base and V by 6 bases; bases with no gene match: 13. The CDR3 spans 16 residues. This chain's CDR3 is CSARGGVGPRTDTQYF. Written as DNA, the CDR3 is TGCAGTGCCCGCGGGGGAGTGGGGCCCCGCACAGATACGCAGTATTTT.

This clonotype has just a few counts. The V gene is TRBV10-3, the J gene TRBJ2-4; 7 bases map to TRBD1. CDR1 ENHRY and CDR2 SYGVKD come from the germline V gene. This CDR3 region has 17 residues. Losses at the gene ends were 2 bases for V and 0 bases for J; bases not matched to a gene: 7. CDR3 loop: CAISELRQGKAKNIQYF. The CDR3 nucleotides are TGTGCCATCAGTGAGCTCAGACAGGGCAAAGCCAAAAACATTCAGTACTTC.

This clonotype appeared many times. This chain uses TRBV5-1 with TRBJ2-7; 8 bases fit TRBD1. In germline, CDR1 is SGHRS, CDR2 YFSETQ. The CDR3 is made up of 15 amino acids. The ends lost 0 bases at V and 4 bases at J; junction bases unmatched: 6. The CDR3 spells CASSLAGTGEYEQYF. CDR3 bases: TGCGCCAGCAGCTTGGCCGGGACAGGAGAATACGAGCAGTACTTC.

Comments on this clonotype: A single base separates this from a much larger clone, so it may be a read error. The chain is built from TRBV12-3 or TRBV12-4 and TRBJ1-2, with D perhaps TRBD1 (5 bases). The CDR3 is 15 residues long. CDR3 sequence: CANSFDGQGVRGYTF. In DNA, the CDR3 is TGTGCCAACAGTTTCGACGGGCAGGGAGTTAGAGGCTACACCTTC.

This clonotype was detected ten times or more. The rearrangement joins TRBV27 to TRBJ2-3, with D perhaps matching TRBD1 (6 bases). This CDR3 spans 18 amino acids. Trimming pared 6 bases from V and 0 bases from J, leaving 22 bases between. Germline loops: CDR1 MNHEY, CDR2 SMNVEV (reference sequence). CDR3 nucleotide sequence: TGTGCCAGCAGCTCATCCAGGGGACCCTTTACTAGCACAGATACGCAGTATTTT. Its protein product is CASSSSRGPFTSTDTQYF.

This clonotype was detected ten times or more. The chain's CDR3 is CSARGTGAFIDTQYF. As DNA, the CDR3 is TGCAGTGCTAGAGGGACAGGGGCATTCATAGATACGCAGTATTTT. The genes are TRBV20-1 and TRBJ2-3, with TRBD1 matching 9 bases. The CDR3 is 15 amino acids. The V and J ends lost 1 base and 5 bases, in that order; junction bases with no gene match: 7. Germline V gives CDR1 DFQATT, CDR2 SNEGSKA (reference sequence).

This clonotype was detected many times. The chain links TRBV9 to TRBJ1-1, with TRBD1 as a possible D gene (6 bases). In germline, CDR1 is SGDLS, CDR2 YYNGEE. V lost 0 bases and J lost 5, with 17 bases in between. This CDR3 is 16 amino acids long. The CDR3 is CASSVEKDRFRTEAFF. In DNA, the CDR3 is TGTGCCAGCAGCGTAGAAAAAGACAGGTTCCGGACTGAAGCTTTCTTT.

This clonotype has just a few counts. V is TRBV10-3 and J is TRBJ1-2; D is ambiguous. CDR3 size: 13 residues. Trimming left V 3 bases short and J 12 bases short, with 17 bases between. The V gene's germline CDR1 is ENHRY and CDR2 SYGVKD. CDR3 bases: TGTGCCATCAGTGACCCTCAAAAGGTGGAGCACACCTTC. Translation: CAISDPQKVEHTF.

The sample holds many counts of this clonotype. The chain carries TRBV7-9 and TRBJ2-1; D gene uncertain. The CDR3 is made up of 11 amino acids. Germline lookup yields CDR1 SEHNR and CDR2 FQNEAQ (reference sequence). V lost 10 bases and J 6 bases, leaving 10 bases between the germline ends. Here the CDR3 reads CATKKANEQFF. The DNA of the CDR3 is TGTGCCACCAAGAAGGCCAATGAGCAGTTCTTC.

This clonotype was counted at least ten times. The chain combines TRBV6-1 with TRBJ1-5; D may be TRBD1 (5 bases). The germline gives CDR1 MNHNS, CDR2 SASEGT. The CDR3 consists of 13 residues. The ends were cut back, 10 bases at V and 2 bases at J, with 12 bases in the middle. The CDR3 reads CATAQEGNQPQHF. The CDR3, as DNA: TGTGCCACCGCACAGGAAGGCAATCAGCCCCAGCATTTT.

This clonotype has a handful of counts. J is TRBJ1-2 and V is TRBV29-1; 7 nucleotides match TRBD1. Germline assignment: CDR1 SQVTM and CDR2 ANQGSEA. The ends lost 6 bases at V and 6 bases at J; junction bases unmatched: 7. The CDR3 is 12 residues long. CDR3 sequence reads: CSVNNRGHGYTF. The CDR3 DNA is TGCAGCGTGAATAACAGGGGCCATGGCTACACCTTC.

This clonotype was observed a handful of times. The V gene is TRBV12-5, the J gene TRBJ1-5; tentative D call: TRBD1 (5 bases). In germline, CDR1 is LGHNT, CDR2 FRNRAP. The CDR3 covers 13 residues. The germline V and J ends were trimmed by 8 bases and 1 base, with 9 bases remaining between them. CDR3 sequence reads: CASCRDSNQPQHF. In DNA, the CDR3 is TGTGCTAGTTGTCGGGACAGCAATCAGCCCCAGCATTTT.